The following is a T cell receptor beta chain sequence with its context. The data were taken from a study of blood T cell repertoires in COVID-19. Whole-study context: Samples taken during acute and convalescent COVID-19 were collected in the United States, Italy and Spain. PBMCs, B-cell-depleted T cells, or T cells provided the cDNA or gDNA that made up the material.

Trimming removed 0 bases from V and 3 bases from J, with 10 bases in between. Germline V lookup: CDR1 SGHNT, CDR2 YYREEE (reference sequence). The CDR3 is made up of 15 amino acids. The protocol was immunoSEQ multiplex PCR, while the TCRdb copy is restricted to in-frame clones and leaves out a portion. The profile shows about 480,000 clones, approximately 88% of them singletons. The sequence came from a woman between 40 and 55 years old who had recovered from COVID-19. The rearrangement joins TRBV5-4 to TRBJ1-3; weak D call: TRBD1 (6 bases). Source material: PBMCs or T cells enriched from blood (not recorded which). The CDR3 DNA sequence: TGTGCCAGCAGCTTGGCCATACAGGGTGGAAACACCATATATTTT. Its protein is CASSLAIQGGNTIYF.